These 8 T cell receptor beta chains share one sample of origin, sequenced in a study of blood T cell repertoires in COVID-19. Assay: immunoSEQ multiplex PCR; the TCRdb copy retains only in-frame clones and omits some. The sample shows around 280,000 clones, under 90% of them seen only once. Sequencing input: peripheral blood. The receptors stem from a woman aged 25 to 39 with COVID-19, enrolled during active disease.

V usage is TRBV6-2 or TRBV6-3 and J usage is TRBJ1-2; TRBD1 is a possible D gene (6 bases). CDR3 length: 14 amino acids. Germline loops: CDR1 MNHEY, CDR2 SVGEGT. V lost 2 bases, J lost 5 bases, and 12 bases lay in between. The CDR3 loop reads CASSYLQGSYGYTF. The CDR3 DNA reads as TGTGCCAGCAGTTACCTTCAGGGGAGTTATGGCTACACCTTC.

V usage is TRBV29-1 and J usage is TRBJ2-7; 8 bases match TRBD1. The CDR3 is made up of 15 amino acids. Germline V gene data show CDR1 as SQVTM and CDR2 as ANQGSEA. The V gene end was trimmed by 5 bases and the J gene end by 3 bases; junction bases not matched to a gene: 12. The CDR3 region is CSVIKEQGGRYEQYF. In DNA form, the CDR3 reads TGCAGCGTTATCAAAGAACAGGGGGGACGCTACGAGCAGTACTTC.

V gene TRBV10-2 combines with J gene TRBJ1-1; no firm D call. The length of the CDR3 is 13 residues. Germline lookup yields CDR1 WSHSY and CDR2 SAAADI. V was trimmed by 1 base and J by 4 bases, leaving 7 bases between them. The CDR3 reads CASSEYRPTEAFF. The CDR3 DNA is TGCGCCAGCAGTGAGTACAGACCCACTGAAGCTTTCTTT.

This clone appeared a few times. V gene TRBV4-1 combines with J gene TRBJ1-4, with 10 bases identical to TRBD1. CDR3 length: 16 amino acids. Germline lookup yields CDR1 MGHRA and CDR2 YSYEKL. With V trimmed by 5 bases and J by 3 bases, 6 bases remained unmatched. In DNA, the CDR3 is TGCGCCAGCAGCATGGGACAGGGGCTGCCTAATGAAAAACTGTTTTTT. It translates to CASSMGQGLPNEKLFF.

This chain joins TRBV3-1 (or the pseudogene TRBV3-2) and TRBJ2-1; D ambiguous. The CDR3 contains 13 residues. In germline, CDR1 is LGHDT, CDR2 YNNKEL (reference sequence). V was trimmed by 4 bases and J by 7 bases, leaving 11 bases between them. The CDR3 reads CASSLEPGNEQFF. Written as DNA, the CDR3 is TGTGCCAGCAGCCTCGAGCCCGGGAATGAGCAGTTCTTC.

The CDR3 nucleotides read TGTGCCAGTAGTATTGGGGGGGTCGGTGAAGCTTTCTTT. Amino acid sequence: CASSIGGVGEAFF. The V gene is TRBV19, the J gene TRBJ1-1; D perhaps matches TRBD1 (5 bases). CDR3 length equals 13 residues. Trimming removed 3 bases from V and 7 bases from J, with 12 bases in between. Germline V CDR1 and CDR2: LNHDA, SQIVND (reference sequence).

V usage is TRBV5-6 and J usage is TRBJ2-1, with 13 bases identical to TRBD2. Trimming took 6 bases from V and 2 from J; bases not matched to a gene: 11. This CDR3 contains 18 residues. Per germline, CDR1 SGHDT and CDR2 YYEEEE. The DNA for the CDR3 is TGTGCCAGCACCCTCCATCCGGGACTAGCGGGACCCTACAATGAGCAGTTCTTC. It yields the protein CASTLHPGLAGPYNEQFF.

The chain employs TRBV10-3 and TRBJ2-5; D uncertain. V dropped 10 bases and J dropped 3 bases, with 12 bases sitting between them. The germline gives CDR1 ENHRY, CDR2 SYGVKD. CDR3 length equals 12 residues. The CDR3 DNA sequence: TGTGCCACCAGCCCCCACAAAGAGACCCAGTACTTC. It encodes CATSPHKETQYF.